These 8 T cell receptor beta chains share one sample of origin, sequenced in a study of regulatory T cells in long-lasting Graves disease (dated by TCRdb to the early 2020s). Library prep was done by multiplex PCR. For sequencing, an Illumina HiSeq 4000 was employed. iRepertoire HTBI primers and Arm-PCR amplification of CDR3 regions were used to construct TCR beta libraries. TCRdb reran the public reads through fastp at Q25 and MiXCR, keeping productive beta chains. Rows matching on CDR3 protein sequence are summarized as one entry with the most common DNA and genes. For this sample the table gives fewer than 550,000 distinct CDR3 sequences, of which roughly 21% were detected only once. 7.1% of the sample comes from the top ten. Taken with the paper, the label for time point translates to: persistent/refractory GD, antithyroid drugs over 5 years with positive TRAb. For both TCR sequencing and RNA sequencing, RNA was extracted from PBMCs using TRIzol.

The sample in question was peripheral blood mononuclear cells (PBMCs), obtained when the disease was refractory, from a patient treated with antithyroid drugs. These receptors were collected from a female donor with Graves disease.

This clonotype was detected many times. The V call is TRBV7-9, the J call TRBJ1-1, with unresolved D. In germline, CDR1 is SEHNR, CDR2 FQNEAQ (reference sequence). CDR3 length: 15 residues. Trimming stripped 6 bases from V and 0 bases from J, with 14 bases between. CDR3 loop: CASRGRRALNTEAFF. CDR3 DNA sequence: TGTGCCAGCAGAGGGCGGAGGGCTTTGAACACTGAAGCTTTCTTT.

This clonotype was recorded at least ten times. The chain recombines TRBV28 with TRBJ1-4; D unresolved. The germline V gene has CDR1 MDHEN and CDR2 SYDVKM. V was pared by 7 bases and J by 13 bases, with 16 bases between. This CDR3 spans 12 amino acids. The CDR3 DNA follows: TGTGCCAGCACCCATACGAAAAATGGACTGTTTTTT. This sequence encodes CASTHTKNGLFF.

The V gene is TRBV7-2, the J gene TRBJ1-3; TRBD1 agrees at 7 bases. With V trimmed by 5 bases and J by 2 bases, 3 bases remained unmatched. The CDR3 has 14 amino acids. Germline-derived CDR1 and CDR2 are SGHTA and FQGNSA. CDR3 nucleotides: TGTGCCAGCAGCATGACAGGGACTGGAAACACCATATATTTT. This codes for CASSMTGTGNTIYF.

This clonotype came up many times. This rearrangement joins TRBV29-1 to TRBJ2-5; TRBD1 or TRBD2 may be the D gene (6 bases each). V lost 6 bases to trimming and J lost 4 bases, with 15 bases between them. The CDR3 spans 13 residues. CDR1 SQVTM and CDR2 ANQGSEA come from the germline V gene. CDR3 DNA: TGCAGCGTCCCGACGGGGGCGCGAGAGACCCAGTACTTC. It translates to CSVPTGARETQYF.

V is TRBV4-1 and J is TRBJ2-7; D is unresolved. CDR3 length equals 15 residues. V shed 1 base and J shed 3 bases, with 13 bases lying between them. Per the germline V gene, CDR1 is MGHRA and CDR2 is YSYEKL. This CDR3 reads CASSQGPTRVYEQYF. The CDR3 DNA reads as TGCGCCAGCAGCCAAGGGCCTACACGGGTCTACGAGCAGTACTTC.

This clonotype has a count of ten or more. V and J are TRBV28 and TRBJ1-2; D is perhaps TRBD1 (5 bases). The length of the CDR3 is 14 residues. CDR1 is MDHEN and CDR2 is SYDVKM in the germline V gene. The ends were cut back, 6 bases at V and 1 base at J, with 12 bases in the middle. CDR3 DNA sequence: TGTGCCAGCAGCCTGACAGAATTTAACTATGGCTACACCTTC. Translating gives CASSLTEFNYGYTF.

This clonotype was seen a handful of times. The rearrangement joins TRBV10-3 to TRBJ1-1; no reliable D call. CDR1 and CDR2 (germline): ENHRY, SYGVKD. The CDR3 runs 13 residues. V lost 5 bases and J lost 8, with 15 bases in between. CDR3 sequence reads: CAISKTQPDEAFF. The CDR3 DNA reads TGTGCCATCAGTAAGACCCAGCCGGACGAAGCTTTCTTT.

This clonotype was observed a few times. This chain uses TRBV6-5 with TRBJ2-7; 9 bases are a match to TRBD1. Germline V CDR1 and CDR2: MNHEY, SVGAGI. Losses at the gene ends were 2 bases for V and 6 bases for J; bases not matched to a gene: 11. The CDR3 loop spans 16 amino acids. This CDR3 reads CASSYARPGTGSEQYF. The CDR3 DNA reads as TGTGCCAGCAGTTACGCGCGGCCCGGGACAGGGAGCGAGCAGTACTTC.